A selection of T cell receptor beta chains follows, all from one sample in a study of neoadjuvant nivolumab and ipilimumab in lung cancer. The protocol was immunoSEQ multiplex PCR, while the TCRdb copy is restricted to in-frame clones and leaves out a portion. There are over 20,000 clones in the sample; 82% occur only once, and over 8% lies in the top ten. The source was tumor tissue, collected after neoadjuvant nivolumab, alone or with ipilimumab, at or shortly before surgery. The receptors derive from an adult with non-small cell lung cancer. Each CDR3 is given with its conserved first and last residue. D genes are given only for firm matches. Size is omitted from some rows. Given values are once, few, many or a class for expanded clones.

NA NA TRBJ1-3 TRBV5-1 TGCGCCAGCAGCTTGGAGCCGGGAAACACCATATATTTT CASSLEPGNTIYF
NA few TRBJ2-3 TRBV11-2 TGTGCCAGCAGCCCACACTTAACTAGCACAGATACGCAGTATTTT CASSPHLTSTDTQYF
NA NA TRBJ2-1 TRBV4-2 TGTGCCAGCAGCCAAGAGGTTCAGAGGAAGTCCTACAATGAGCAGTTCTTC CASSQEVQRKSYNEQFF
NA once TRBJ2-7 TRBV11-3 TGTGCCAGCAGCCCCACAGGAAGGGGCATCGAGCAGTACTTC CASSPTGRGIEQYF
NA NA TRBJ1-1 TRBV29-1 TGCAGCGCGGCTATGAACACTGAAGCTTTCTTT CSAAMNTEAFF
NA once TRBJ2-5 TRBV18 TGTGCCAGCTCACCCTCCGGAAGGACCGGCCAAGAGACCCAGTACTTC CASSPSGRTGQETQYF
NA NA TRBJ1-3 TRBV11-2 TGTGCCAGCAGCTTACACGGGTGGGGAAACACCATATATTTT CASSLHGWGNTIYF
NA NA TRBJ2-7 TRBV7-9 TGTGCCAGCAGCTTTCAGGTATCCTACGAGCAGTACTTC CASSFQVSYEQYF
NA NA TRBJ1-5 TRBV18 TGTGCCAGCTCACCGGGACAAAGCAATCAGCCCCAGCATTTT CASSPGQSNQPQHF
NA NA TRBJ2-1 TRBV30 TGTGCCTGGAGCGGGATCAGGAGGGATGAGCAGTTCTTC CAWSGIRRDEQFF
NA NA TRBJ2-3 TRBV7-2 TGTGCCAGCAGCTTACGGCGTACAGAAGATACGCAGTATTTT CASSLRRTEDTQYF
TRBD2 NA TRBJ2-5 TRBV11-2 TGTGCCAGCAGCTCACTAGCGGGACGGGAGGAGACCCAGTACTTC CASSSLAGREETQYF
NA NA TRBJ2-5 TRBV30 TGTGCCTGGAGTGAAGGAGGGCTTGTGTACCAAGAGACCCAGTACTTC CAWSEGGLVYQETQYF
NA NA TRBJ2-7 TRBV5-6 TGTGCCAGCAGTGAACTGGGGGCCGATTCCTACGAGCAGTACTTC CASSELGADSYEQYF
NA NA TRBJ2-3 TRBV29-1 TGCAGCGTGAACGGGGTCGAGGCCCCAGATACGCAGTATTTT CSVNGVEAPDTQYF
NA NA TRBJ2-2 TRBV5-1 TGCGCCAGCAGCGACGACCACACCGGGGAGCTGTTTTTT CASSDDHTGELFF
NA NA TRBJ1-2 TRBV2 TGTGCCAGCATTGGGGACTTTAACTATGGCTACACCTTC CASIGDFNYGYTF
TRBD2 NA TRBJ2-5 TRBV4-2 TGTGCCAGCAGCCAGGGAGGGTCGCAAGAGACCCAGTACTTC CASSQGGSQETQYF
NA NA TRBJ2-7 TRBV2 TGTGCCAGCAGTGAAGCGATTCGGGACGAGCAGTACTTC CASSEAIRDEQYF
TRBD2 NA TRBJ2-1 TRBV5-1 TGCGCCAGCAGCTTAGGGACTAGCGGCCCCGGGGATGAGCAGTTCTTC CASSLGTSGPGDEQFF
NA NA TRBJ2-1 TRBV5-1 TGCGCCAGCAGCTTGGCAGATGAGCAGTTCTTC CASSLADEQFF
NA NA TRBJ2-7 TRBV5-6 TGTGCCAGCAGCATCTGGACCTTTGGGGGCTACGAGCAGTACTTC CASSIWTFGGYEQYF
NA NA TRBJ1-2 TRBV30 TGTGCCTGGAGCGTCCGAGGGGTCAACTATGGCTACACCTTC CAWSVRGVNYGYTF
TRBD2 NA TRBJ2-1 TRBV11-3 TGTGCCAGCAGCTTTACAAGCGGGAGTCTCAATGAGCAGTTCTTC CASSFTSGSLNEQFF
NA NA TRBJ2-1 TRBV30 TGTGCCTGGGAGACACGTCGAATCGCCAATGAGCAGTTCTTC CAWETRRIANEQFF
NA few TRBJ1-1 TRBV10-3 TGTGCCATCAGGACACCTGTGGAGATCATCGGGGCTGAAGCTTTCTTT CAIRTPVEIIGAEAFF
NA NA TRBJ2-3 TRBV5-1 TGCGCCAGCAGCCCGAGGGGCGCAGGTAGAGATACGCAGTATTTT CASSPRGAGRDTQYF
NA NA TRBJ1-4 TRBV18 TGTGCCAGCTCACCACCCGTTGGGCTCGGTGAAAAACTGTTTTTT CASSPPVGLGEKLFF
NA NA TRBJ2-2 TRBV11-3 TGTGCCAGCCGTGTGAGTGGCGGGGAGCTGTTTTTT CASRVSGGELFF
NA NA TRBJ1-1 TRBV29-1 TGCAGCGTTAAAAGCGGGATGAACACTGAAGCTTTCTTT CSVKSGMNTEAFF
TRBD1 NA TRBJ2-5 TRBV19 TGTGCCAGTAGCACGACGAGGGGACAGAAGGGTGCGCAAGAGACCCAGTACTTC CASSTTRGQKGAQETQYF
NA NA TRBJ2-5 TRBV7-6 TGTGCCAGCAGCCATCGACAGCCCCAAGAGACCCAGTACTTC CASSHRQPQETQYF
NA NA TRBJ1-1 TRBV2 TGTGCCAGCAGTGAAGCATCGGACGGTATGAACACTGAAGCTTTCTTT CASSEASDGMNTEAFF
NA NA TRBJ2-2 TRBV27 TGTGCCAGCGGCAGGTGGGAGAACACCGGGGAGCTGTTTTTT CASGRWENTGELFF
NA few TRBJ2-6 TRBV5-6 TGTGCCAGCAGCTTGGGAGGGGTCGGCTCTGGGGCCAACGTCCTGACTTTC CASSLGGVGSGANVLTF
NA NA TRBJ1-5 TRBV6-5 TGTGCCAGCAGGGGTACAGGTCAGCCCCAGCATTTT CASRGTGQPQHF
TRBD1 NA TRBJ1-3 TRBV13 TGTGCCAGCAGCTCTCGACAGGGAGACGCCGGAAACACCATATATTTT CASSSRQGDAGNTIYF
NA NA TRBJ1-3 TRBV18 TGTGCCAGCTCACCACTAGACCCGGGAAACACCATATATTTT CASSPLDPGNTIYF
NA few TRBJ2-7 TRBV5-4 TGTGCCAGCAGCCAAGGATCCGAGCAGTACTTC CASSQGSEQYF
NA NA TRBJ1-2 TRBV29-1 TGCAGCGTTGCCGTTGACAGGAACTATGGCTACACCTTC CSVAVDRNYGYTF
NA NA TRBJ1-3 TRBV5-1 TGCGCCAGCAGCTTGGGGCACGGCTCCTCTGGAAACACCATATATTTT CASSLGHGSSGNTIYF
NA NA TRBJ1-5 TRBV11-2 TGTGCCAGCAGCCCCGACAGTTATAGCAATCAGCCCCAGCATTTT CASSPDSYSNQPQHF
NA NA TRBJ2-5 TRBV11-3 TGTGCCAGCACCCCGAAGATAGGGAAAGAGACCCAGTACTTC CASTPKIGKETQYF
NA NA TRBJ2-7 TRBV6-5 TGTGCCACCGCCGGGACAACCTACGAGCAGTACTTC CATAGTTYEQYF
NA NA TRBJ1-2 TRBV6-5 TGTGCCAGCTGGGGGCTAGGGGGAGGGGACTATGGCTACACCTTC CASWGLGGGDYGYTF
NA NA TRBJ1-5 TRBV28 TGTGCCAGCAGTGGGGATTGGCGAGATCAGCCCCAGCATTTT CASSGDWRDQPQHF
NA NA TRBJ2-3 TRBV11-2 TGTGCCAGCAGCTTAAGCGGGACAGAAGATACGCAGTATTTT CASSLSGTEDTQYF
NA NA TRBJ1-1 TRBV18 TGTGCCAGCTCACCGGGGAACACTGAAGCTTTCTTT CASSPGNTEAFF
NA NA TRBJ1-5 TRBV4-1 TGCGCCAGCAGCCAAGATCCCAGGGCTGGGGCGGACCAGCCCCAGCATTTT CASSQDPRAGADQPQHF
NA few TRBJ1-5 TRBV18 TGTGCCAGCTCACCAGGAGTGAGGGGAGTCAGTCAGCCCCAGCATTTT CASSPGVRGVSQPQHF
NA NA TRBJ2-7 TRBV29-1 TGCAGCGTCGGGGGAAATTACGAGCAGTACTTC CSVGGNYEQYF
NA NA TRBJ2-7 TRBV5-1 TGCGCCAGCAGCTTGGGGGCGACTAGTTCCCTCTCCTACGAGCAGTACTTC CASSLGATSSLSYEQYF
TRBD1 NA TRBJ1-1 TRBV18 TGTGCCAGCTCACCTGGGACAGACATGAACACTGAAGCTTTCTTT CASSPGTDMNTEAFF
NA few TRBJ1-2 TRBV5-1 TGCGCCAGCAGCTTGGAAGGTGAGGACTATGGCTACACCTTC CASSLEGEDYGYTF
TRBD2 once TRBJ2-3 TRBV2 TGTGCCAGCCACCCCGAGATCCGGCTAGCGGGAGCTGATACGCAGTATTTT CASHPEIRLAGADTQYF
TRBD1 NA TRBJ2-7 TRBV5-1 TGCGCCAGCAGCGTGTATACAGGGGTCGAGCAGTACTTC CASSVYTGVEQYF
NA few TRBJ2-7 TRBV7-9 TGTGCCAGCAGCCCGGAAGGGGACAATTCCTACGAGCAGTACTTC CASSPEGDNSYEQYF